This entry features one T cell receptor beta chain sequence. Here immunoSEQ multiplex PCR was the method, and the copy in TCRdb shows in-frame clones only, minus some. The table lists roughly 140,000 clones, 80% to 85% of them singletons, with 3.5% to 5% in the top ten. This sample was taken from a study of blood T cell repertoires in COVID-19. In the study overall: Specimens from acute and convalescent COVID-19 originated in the United States, Italy and Spain.

Trimming removed 2 bases from V and 9 bases from J, with 19 bases in between. The CDR3 is 16 residues long. Germline V gives CDR1 KGHDR, CDR2 SFDVKD. The V call is TRBV24-1, the J call TRBJ2-1; D is possibly TRBD2 (6 bases). The TCR originated in a woman older than 75 with acute or convalescent COVID-19. The sample consisted of peripheral blood. CDR3 loop: CATSDSRLVRTTEQFF. CDR3 sequence (DNA): TGTGCCACCAGTGATTCTCGACTAGTTCGAACCACTGAGCAGTTCTTC.